Each of the 2 T cell receptor beta chains below was sequenced from the same sample in a study of blood T cell repertoires in COVID-19. Clones were sequenced by immunoSEQ multiplex PCR, and TCRdb holds only the in-frame ones, with some missing. In the table there are approximately 46,000 clones, over 80% of which are singletons. The sample taken for sequencing was peripheral blood. Every receptor here comes from a human donor in a cohort sampled during active COVID-19.

The chain uses TRBV2 and TRBJ2-7; 12 nucleotides line up with TRBD2. The CDR3 loop spans 16 amino acids. Germline-derived CDR1 and CDR2 are SNHLY and FYNNEI. The ends lost 6 bases at V and 3 bases at J; junction bases unmatched: 9. CDR3 bases: TGTGCCAGCAGACTTCGGACTAGCGGGATGGACTACGAGCAGTACTTC. It encodes CASRLRTSGMDYEQYF.

This chain joins TRBV18 and TRBJ2-7; perhaps TRBD1 as D (6 bases). With 3 bases removed from V and 0 bases from J, the gap between germline ends came to 12 bases. CDR1 and CDR2 from the germline V gene are KGHSH and LQKENI. This CDR3 has 15 amino acids. The CDR3 coding sequence is TGTGCCAGCTCACCGTCAAGGGACACCTCCTACGAGCAGTACTTC. It specifies CASSPSRDTSYEQYF.